Only a few counts were recorded for the clone carrying this T cell receptor beta chain. The record originates from a study of cytomegalovirus exposure and HLA in healthy donors. Assay used: immunoSEQ multiplex PCR; TCRdb lists only in-frame clones, some missing. The profile covers roughly 270,000 clones, with 88% appearing a single time and approximately 0.94% taken by the ten largest. CDR1 is MDHEN and CDR2 is SYDVKM in the germline V gene. The V end lost 4 bases, the J end lost 5 bases, and 11 bases lay between the germline ends. The CDR3 is made up of 13 amino acids. The origin of this receptor is a woman aged 18-29 years in good health and CMV-seronegative. Sequenced material: PBMCs. V is TRBV28 and J is TRBJ1-2; a weak D match, TRBD1 (5 bases). CDR3 nucleotides: TGTGCCAGCAGTTGGGGGGACCCATATGGCTACACCTTC. It is translated as CASSWGDPYGYTF.